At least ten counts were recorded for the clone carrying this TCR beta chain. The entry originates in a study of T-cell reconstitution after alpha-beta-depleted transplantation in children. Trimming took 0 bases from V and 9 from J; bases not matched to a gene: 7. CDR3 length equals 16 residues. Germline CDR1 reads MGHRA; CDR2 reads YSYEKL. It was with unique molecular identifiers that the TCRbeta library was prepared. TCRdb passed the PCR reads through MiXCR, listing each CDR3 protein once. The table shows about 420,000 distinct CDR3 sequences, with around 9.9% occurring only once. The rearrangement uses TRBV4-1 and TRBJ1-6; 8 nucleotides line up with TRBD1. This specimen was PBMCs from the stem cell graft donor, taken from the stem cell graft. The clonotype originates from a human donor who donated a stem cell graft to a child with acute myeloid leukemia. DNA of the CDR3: TGCGCCAGCAGCCAAGATTCGGACAGGGCTTTTTCACCCCTCCACTTT. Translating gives CASSQDSDRAFSPLHF.